The subject of this entry is one T cell receptor (beta chain). As yet, its antigen is unknown. CDR1 and CDR2 from the germline V gene are SGHRS and YFSETQ. V lost 1 base to trimming and J lost 1 base; unmatched junction nucleotides: 4. This CDR3 region has 16 residues. TCRdb independently ran MiXCR on the RACE reads; one entry per CDR3 protein. The data hold about 120,000 distinct CDR3 sequences, with 13% observed a single time. The data were taken from a study of human T cells and chemical hapten exposure. Looking at the study overall: Once 0.01% DPC had been applied to the upper back by patch test, readings were taken at 6 days.

Study results and limitations: Donors were affected by alopecia, so their immune reaction might vary from that of healthy individuals.

Time point in this sample: pre-sensitization, week 0. Regarding treatment: therapeutic diphenylcyclopropenone sensitization with weekly scalp DPC. Whole blood, unfractionated, served as the material for total RNA extraction. The genes are TRBV5-1 and TRBJ2-3; 9 bases match TRBD2. The sequencing used whole blood, collected in connection with sensitization to the hapten diphenylcyclopropenone (DPC). The TCR comes from a young woman with alopecia areata. Some clones in this sample may be carry-over from other donors' samples. Here the CDR3 reads CASSLHPSGGTDTQYF. In DNA, the CDR3 is TGCGCCAGCAGCTTGCATCCTAGCGGGGGCACAGATACGCAGTATTTT.